These T cell receptor beta chains were read from a single sample in a study of blood T cell repertoires in COVID-19. Profiling relied on immunoSEQ multiplex PCR, and the TCRdb table lists in-frame clones only, not all of them. This table holds around 390,000 clones, 80% to 90% found once. The sample consisted of PBMCs or T cells enriched from blood (not recorded which). These receptor sequences come from a woman aged 45-59 years who had recovered from COVID-19. Both conserved end residues are part of each CDR3. A D gene is named only where the DNA matches it firmly. Some rows mark clone size as missing; the rest say once, few, many or name a class of expanded clone.

TRBJ1-6	NA	TRBV18	NA	TGTGCCAGCTCACCTTTGTACGGGAAGGATTCCTCACCCCTCCACTTT	CASSPLYGKDSSPLHF
TRBJ2-7	NA	TRBV18	NA	TGTGCCAGCTCAGACGGGGAGAGGGTCGTAAACGAGCAGTACTTC	CASSDGERVVNEQYF
TRBJ2-3	NA	TRBV5-1	NA	TGCGCCAGCAGCTTGACCAGAAACAGGGAAACGCAGTATTTT	CASSLTRNRETQYF
TRBJ1-1	NA	TRBV29-1	NA	TGCAGCGTTGTAAGTCCTGGACTCCTGAACACTGAAGCTTTCTTT	CSVVSPGLLNTEAFF
TRBJ2-2	TRBD2	TRBV11-3	NA	TGTGCCAGCAGCTCCGGTGGCGGGGGGGCCCCCGGGGAGCTGTTTTTT	CASSSGGGGAPGELFF
TRBJ1-2	NA	TRBV25-1	NA	TGTGCCAGCAGTGAATATCCAGGGGTCGGCGGCTACACCTTC	CASSEYPGVGGYTF
TRBJ1-5	NA	TRBV3-1/TRBV3-2	few	TGTGCCAGCAGCCAAGGTCGGGGCGGGCGGGGGCCCCAGCATTTT	CASSQGRGGRGPQHF
TRBJ2-5	TRBD2	TRBV7-2	NA	TGTGCCAGCAAAATTAGCGGGACCCAAGAGACCCAGTACTTC	CASKISGTQETQYF
TRBJ1-1	TRBD1	TRBV7-6	NA	TGTGCCAGCAGCCTGACAGGGGGCGACCACACTGAAGCTTTCTTT	CASSLTGGDHTEAFF
TRBJ2-1	TRBD2	TRBV19	NA	TGTGCCAGTAGTATACGGGGACTAGCGGGGGGGCCTCGGAATGAGCAGTTCTTC	CASSIRGLAGGPRNEQFF
TRBJ1-2	NA	TRBV10-3	NA	TGTGCCATCAGTGACCCAGGGATGACCGCTAACTATGGCTACACCTTC	CAISDPGMTANYGYTF
TRBJ1-6	NA	TRBV5-1	NA	TGCGCCAGCAGCCTAGGACAGACGTACTTACATAATTCACCCCTCCACTTT	CASSLGQTYLHNSPLHF
TRBJ1-4	TRBD1	TRBV7-8	NA	TGTGCCAGCAGGTCTGCACTCCGACAGGGAAGTGAAAAACTGTTTTTT	CASRSALRQGSEKLFF
TRBJ1-2	NA	TRBV18	NA	TGTGCCAGCTCACCACCCGGAGGTTACGGCTACACCTTC	CASSPPGGYGYTF
TRBJ2-7	TRBD2	TRBV29-1	NA	TGCAGCGTGGGACTAGCGGTGCTCTCCTACGAGCAGTACTTC	CSVGLAVLSYEQYF
TRBJ1-1	NA	TRBV27	NA	TGTGCCAGCAGTTTCGGGGTGGTCAACACTGAAGCTTTCTTT	CASSFGVVNTEAFF
TRBJ2-7	TRBD1	TRBV2	once	TGTGCCAGCAATAACCGGGACAGGACGTACTTC	CASNNRDRTYF
TRBJ2-1	TRBD2	TRBV7-8	NA	TGTGCCAGCAGCTTAGCGCCGGCGGGGGGCATCAATGAGCAGTTCTTC	CASSLAPAGGINEQFF
TRBJ2-1	TRBD2	TRBV11-2	NA	TGTGCCAGCAGCTGGGGGACTAGCGGTTACAATGAGCAGTTCTTC	CASSWGTSGYNEQFF
TRBJ2-3	TRBD2	TRBV7-3	NA	TGTGCCAGCAGCCCAGGGACTAGCGGGGCAGTTTCTAGCACAGATACGCAGTATTTT	CASSPGTSGAVSSTDTQYF
TRBJ1-5	TRBD1	TRBV25-1	NA	TGTGCCAGCAGTGGGGGGACAGAGTCTGTCCAGCCCCAGCATTTT	CASSGGTESVQPQHF
TRBJ1-1	TRBD1	TRBV4-1	NA	TGCGCCAGCAGCCGCGGCGGAGGGACAGGGTGGATTAACACTGAAGCTTTCTTT	CASSRGGGTGWINTEAFF
TRBJ1-1	TRBD1	TRBV11-2	once	TGTGCCAGCAGCGCCCGGACAGGGGCTAGGAACACTGAAGCTTTCTTT	CASSARTGARNTEAFF
TRBJ2-5	NA	TRBV30	NA	TGTGCCTGGAGTGTATATGGGAAGGGGGAGACCCAGTACTTC	CAWSVYGKGETQYF
TRBJ2-7	NA	TRBV3-1/TRBV3-2	NA	TGTGCCAGCAGCCCTTATGAGCAGTACTTC	CASSPYEQYF
TRBJ1-5	NA	TRBV9	NA	TGTGCCAGCAGCGTAGGGAGTTCGGGCAATCAGCCCCAGCATTTT	CASSVGSSGNQPQHF
TRBJ2-3	TRBD2	TRBV6-5	NA	TGTGCCAGCAGTAAGCTAGCGGCTACGCAGTATTTT	CASSKLAATQYF
TRBJ2-5	NA	TRBV4-1	NA	TGCGCCAGCAGCCAAGAGGGGGGCCAAGAGACCCAGTACTTC	CASSQEGGQETQYF
TRBJ1-1	TRBD1	TRBV2	once	TGTGCCAGCAGGCAGGGGGCCGCCAACACTGAAGCTTTCTTT	CASRQGAANTEAFF
TRBJ2-1	NA	TRBV10-3	NA	TGTGCCATCAGTGTAGCAGAATCCTACAATGAGCAGTTCTTC	CAISVAESYNEQFF
TRBJ1-2	NA	TRBV28	NA	TGTGCCAGCAGTATCCGACACACGGGCTACACCTTC	CASSIRHTGYTF
TRBJ2-3	TRBD1	TRBV4-2	NA	TGTGCCAGCAGCCAGCGGACAGGGGTAAGCACAGATACGCAGTATTTT	CASSQRTGVSTDTQYF
TRBJ1-5	NA	TRBV6-1	NA	TGTGCCAGCAGTGAATCCTTCAGTAATCAGCCCCAGCATTTT	CASSESFSNQPQHF
TRBJ1-1	TRBD1	TRBV5-1	NA	TGCGCCAGCAGCCTGATTCCGGGGACAGGGACCACTGAAGCTTTCTTT	CASSLIPGTGTTEAFF
TRBJ1-2	NA	TRBV3-1/TRBV3-2	NA	TGTGCCAGCAGCCTCAGCGGTCAGGGGAAGAGCTACACCTTC	CASSLSGQGKSYTF
TRBJ2-7	TRBD2	TRBV5-1	NA	TGCGCCAGCAGCTTGGGACCCCTAGCGGGGGATCCCTACGAGCAGTACTTC	CASSLGPLAGDPYEQYF
TRBJ1-5	NA	TRBV19	few	TGTGCCAGTAGTATTTTAAAGGTGGGAGGCAATCAGCCCCAGCATTTT	CASSILKVGGNQPQHF
TRBJ2-7	TRBD1	TRBV2	NA	TGTGCCAGCAGTACCGGGACAGGCAACTACGAGCAGTACTTC	CASSTGTGNYEQYF
TRBJ2-7	NA	TRBV6-2/TRBV6-3	NA	TGTGCCAGCAGTCCCAACTCCTACGAGCAGTACTTC	CASSPNSYEQYF
TRBJ1-2	NA	TRBV6-4	NA	TGTGCCAGCAGTTCCTTCGCCGGGGGGAGCGGCTACACCTTC	CASSSFAGGSGYTF
TRBJ1-1	NA	TRBV5-1	NA	TGCGCCAGCAGATGGGAGGAAAGGGGACCTGAAGCTTTCTTT	CASRWEERGPEAFF
TRBJ2-7	TRBD1	TRBV7-6	NA	TGTGCCAGCAGCGACAACTTACCGGGACAGGGAGAGCACGAGCAGTACTTC	CASSDNLPGQGEHEQYF
TRBJ1-6	NA	TRBV5-1	NA	TGCGCCAGCAGCTTGGCCCCAGACTATAATTCACCCCTCCACTTT	CASSLAPDYNSPLHF
TRBJ2-4	TRBD1	TRBV6-5	NA	TGTGCCAGCAGTTACTCGGGACAGGGAAACATTCAGTACTTC	CASSYSGQGNIQYF
TRBJ1-2	TRBD1	TRBV18	NA	TGTGCCAGCTCACCAACGACAGGGGCGGAATATGGCTACACCTTC	CASSPTTGAEYGYTF